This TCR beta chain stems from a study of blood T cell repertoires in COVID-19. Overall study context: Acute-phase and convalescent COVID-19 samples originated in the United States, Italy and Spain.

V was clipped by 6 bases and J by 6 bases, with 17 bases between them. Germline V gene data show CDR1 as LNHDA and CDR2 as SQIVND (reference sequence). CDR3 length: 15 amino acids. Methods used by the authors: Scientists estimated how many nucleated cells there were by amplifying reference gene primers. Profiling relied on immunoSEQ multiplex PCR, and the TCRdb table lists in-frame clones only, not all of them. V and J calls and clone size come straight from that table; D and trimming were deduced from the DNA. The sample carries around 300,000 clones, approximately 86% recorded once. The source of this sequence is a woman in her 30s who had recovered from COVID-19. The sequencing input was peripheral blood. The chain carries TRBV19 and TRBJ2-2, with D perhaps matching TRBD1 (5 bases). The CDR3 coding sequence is TGTGCCAGTAGCGACAATGGTGGGGCGGCCGGGGAGCTGTTTTTT. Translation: CASSDNGGAAGELFF.